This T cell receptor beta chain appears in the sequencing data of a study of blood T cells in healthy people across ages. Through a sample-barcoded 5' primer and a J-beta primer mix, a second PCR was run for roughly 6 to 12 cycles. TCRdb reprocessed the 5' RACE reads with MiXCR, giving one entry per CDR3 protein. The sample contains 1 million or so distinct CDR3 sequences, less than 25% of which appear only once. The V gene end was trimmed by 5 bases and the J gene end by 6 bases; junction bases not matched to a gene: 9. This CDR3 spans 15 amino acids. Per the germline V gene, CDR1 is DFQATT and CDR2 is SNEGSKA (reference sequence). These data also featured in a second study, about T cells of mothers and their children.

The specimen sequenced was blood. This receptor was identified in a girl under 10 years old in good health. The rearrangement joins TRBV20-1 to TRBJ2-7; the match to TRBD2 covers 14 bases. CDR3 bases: TGCAGTGCTCCAGGACTAGCGGGAGGTCTGGGCGAGCAGTACTTC. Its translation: CSAPGLAGGLGEQYF.